Listed below are T cell receptor beta chains from one sample, sequenced in a study of T cells in Graves' hyperthyroidism and ophthalmopathy. TCRdb independently ran MiXCR on the multiplex PCR reads; one entry per CDR3 protein. The sample lists over 700,000 distinct CDR3 sequences; over 35% were seen once. Material: blood. Source of these receptors: a man aged 18 to 35 with Graves' hyperthyroidism. Both conserved end residues are part of each CDR3. Each record gives: D gene, V gene, J gene, clone size, CDR3 protein, CDR3 DNA. D genes are given only for firm matches. Clone size is shown for a subset of rows, as once, few, many or a class of expanded clone.

>TRBD2|TRBV12-3/TRBV12-4|TRBJ2-7|NA
CASSSTLAGIGEQYF
TGTGCCAGCAGTTCGACCCTAGCGGGAATTGGTGAGCAGTACTTC
>NA|TRBV20-1|TRBJ1-1|NA
CSAREGGGNTEAFF
TGCAGTGCTAGAGAGGGCGGCGGGAACACTGAAGCTTTCTTT
>NA|TRBV2|TRBJ1-6|NA
CASRLGVYNSPLHF
TGTGCCAGCAGGCTGGGGGTCTATAATTCACCCCTCCACTTT
>NA|TRBV14|TRBJ1-1|NA
CASSQDRLLTEAFF
TGTGCCAGCAGCCAAGATAGGCTACTCACTGAAGCTTTCTTT
>TRBD1|TRBV20-1|TRBJ2-5|NA
CSASDRGASQYF
TGCAGTGCTAGTGACAGGGGGGCGAGCCAGTACTTC
>NA|TRBV10-3|TRBJ1-4|many
CAISETGPRATNEKLFF
TGTGCCATCAGTGAGACTGGACCAAGAGCAACTAATGAAAAACTGTTTTTT
>NA|TRBV2|TRBJ1-2|NA
CASSQDRNRYTF
TGCGCCAGCAGCCAAGATCGGAACCGCTACACCTTC
>NA|TRBV12-3/TRBV12-4|TRBJ1-1|NA
CASSPGTSLTEAFF
TGTGCCAGCAGTCCCGGGACTTCTCTAACTGAAGCTTTCTTT
>NA|TRBV29-1|TRBJ1-4|many
CSVLRREKLFF
TGCAGCGTCCTCCGGAGGGAAAAACTGTTTTTT
>TRBD2|TRBV2|TRBJ2-5|many
CASSSGTSGLGAETQYF
TGTGCCAGCAGTTCCGGGACTAGTGGGTTAGGTGCGGAGACCCAGTACTTC
>TRBD1|TRBV7-6|TRBJ2-7|once
CASSIGQGQWYEQYF
TGTGCCAGCAGCATCGGACAGGGCCAGTGGTACGAGCAGTACTTC